This T cell receptor beta chain was sequenced during a study of blood T cell repertoires in COVID-19 (dated by TCRdb to about 2020). Describing the broader study: Samples from collaborators originated in the United States, Italy and Spain and spanned both the acute and convalescent phases of COVID-19. The repertoires were released in a freely available public database intended as a resource for research on the immune response to SARS-CoV-2. The dataset comprised deeply sampled blood TCRbeta repertoires from subjects exposed to, actively infected with, or recovered from COVID-19. The samples were drawn from the first 160 participants of the ongoing ImmuneRACE study and from more than 1,000 subjects provided by 6 global collaborators. Where HLA class I and class II types were available, the types were taken from metadata supplied by the sample provider, not from assay-based typing. A de-identified subject ID, COVID-19 status, age in years and sex were almost always included in the sample metadata. The material from the prospective study consisted of cDNA or gDNA derived from T cells, B-cell-depleted T cells, or PBMCs.

Of note for this clone: It has no known antigen specificity. Qualities for individual bases were not recorded, and no much larger clone is one base off.

TCRbeta CDR3 regions were amplified from genomic DNA by means of the immunoSEQ Assay, a bias-controlled multiplex PCR. In the paper's pipeline: The number of nucleated cells in each sample was estimated by amplification of reference gene primers within the assay. To quantify the absolute abundance of each unique TCRbeta CDR3 rearrangement, sequence reads were collapsed and filtered. For each sample, productive Simpson clonality was calculated by taking the square root of Simpson's diversity index across productive rearrangements. TCRdb's version of the immuneACCESS table is confined to in-frame rearrangements and falls short of the full clone set. An unresolved V gene accounts for under half of the shortfall where checked; the remainder is of unknown origin. The V and J calls and the clone size are those of that table, but D and trimming were determined from the DNA. This sample lists 200,000 to 300,000 clones; approximately 90% were detected once. The top ten clonotypes cover roughly 1.2% of the sample.

Study-level results and caveats: The quantity of clinical and demographic metadata differed by source and by participant and was supplied without curation.

In the prospective study, participants were roughly 18 to 100 years old, resided in under 30 geographic areas of the United States, and were enrolled through a virtual design. In the prospective study, participants were assigned to cohorts based on the clinical history participants reported in a screening survey and a study questionnaire. Each participant in the prospective study had whole blood, serum and a nasopharyngeal or oropharyngeal swab collected by mobile phlebotomists. Participants in the prospective study had the option to provide additional blood draws and questionnaires over an approximately 2-month period. Before DNA extraction, blood samples from the prospective study were shipped at room temperature or frozen. Trimming takes 4 bases from V and 4 bases from J, and the germline ends sit 8 bases apart. From its cysteine to its phenylalanine, the CDR3 spans 13 amino acids. The kept DNA is CDR3 alone, 39 bases in frame from the first base. Reading the germline V gene gives CDR1 SGHDN and CDR2 FVKESK.

The sequencing sample was made of PBMCs or T cells enriched from blood (not recorded which). This clonotype was sampled from a woman aged 40 to 50 with acute COVID-19. The rearranged chain carries TRBV14 and TRBJ1-3, with no D gene named confidently. The base sequence is TGTGCCAGCAGCCTCCAGACAGGAAACACCATATATTTT. Translation gives CASSLQTGNTIYF.